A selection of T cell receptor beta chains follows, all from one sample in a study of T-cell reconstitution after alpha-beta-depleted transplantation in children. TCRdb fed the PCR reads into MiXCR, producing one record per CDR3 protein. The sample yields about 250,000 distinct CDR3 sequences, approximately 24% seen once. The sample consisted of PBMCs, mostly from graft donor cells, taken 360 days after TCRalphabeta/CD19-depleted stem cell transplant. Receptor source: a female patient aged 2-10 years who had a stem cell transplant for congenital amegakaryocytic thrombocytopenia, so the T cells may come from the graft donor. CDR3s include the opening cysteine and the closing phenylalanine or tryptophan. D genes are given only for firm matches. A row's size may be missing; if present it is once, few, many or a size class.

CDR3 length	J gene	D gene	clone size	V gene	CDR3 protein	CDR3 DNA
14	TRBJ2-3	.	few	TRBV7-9	CASSLAGHTDTQYF	TGTGCCAGCAGCTTAGCGGGCCACACAGATACGCAGTATTTT
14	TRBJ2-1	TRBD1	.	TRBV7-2	CASSLTDRNNEQFF	TGTGCCAGCAGCTTAACGGACAGGAATAATGAGCAGTTCTTC
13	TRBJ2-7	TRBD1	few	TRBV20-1	CSACPQGADEQYF	TGCAGTGCATGTCCACAGGGGGCAGACGAGCAGTACTTC
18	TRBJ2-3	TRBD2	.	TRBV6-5	CASSYSRVSGMRTDTQYF	TGTGCCAGCAGTTACTCGCGCGTTAGCGGGATGCGCACAGATACGCAGTATTTT
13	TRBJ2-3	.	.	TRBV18	CASSPHEGDTQYF	TGTGCCAGCTCACCACATGAGGGCGATACGCAGTATTTT
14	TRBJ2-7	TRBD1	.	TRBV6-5	CASSYWQGVYEQYF	TGTGCCAGCAGTTACTGGCAGGGGGTCTACGAGCAGTACTTC
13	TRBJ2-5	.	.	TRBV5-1	CASGKQGKETQYF	TGCGCCAGCGGCAAGCAGGGTAAAGAGACCCAGTACTTC
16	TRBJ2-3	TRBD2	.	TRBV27	CASSYLLAGGTDTQYF	TGTGCCAGCAGTTACCTACTAGCGGGGGGCACAGATACGCAGTATTTT
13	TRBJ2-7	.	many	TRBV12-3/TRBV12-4	CASRWQGGYEQYF	TGTGCCAGCAGGTGGCAGGGGGGCTACGAGCAGTACTTC
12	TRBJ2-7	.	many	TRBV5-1	CASSQGSYEQYF	TGCGCCAGCAGCCAGGGATCCTACGAGCAGTACTTC